A selection of T cell receptor beta chains follows, all from one sample in a study of blood T cell repertoires in COVID-19. TCRdb's copy holds only in-frame clones and misses some; the assay was immunoSEQ multiplex PCR. The sample lists about 250,000 clones; around 86% were seen once. The sample was peripheral blood. Receptors originate from a woman older than 75 with COVID-19, enrolled during active disease. Both conserved end residues are part of each CDR3. The order of the fields is J gene, clone size, D gene, V gene, CDR3 protein, CDR3 DNA. The D gene is left open where the match is weak. Not all rows give a size; the values are once, few, many and, for expanded clones, a class.

J gene: TRBJ1-2
clone size: .
D gene: .
V gene: TRBV7-2
CDR3 protein: CASSLALGGRFGYTF
CDR3 DNA: TGTGCCAGCAGCTTAGCGCTCGGGGGGCGCTTTGGCTACACCTTC

J gene: TRBJ2-2
clone size: .
D gene: .
V gene: TRBV2
CDR3 protein: CASSERGTGELFF
CDR3 DNA: TGTGCCAGCAGTGAAAGGGGTACCGGGGAGCTGTTTTTT

J gene: TRBJ1-2
clone size: .
D gene: TRBD1
V gene: TRBV6-5
CDR3 protein: CASSAGTVYGYTF
CDR3 DNA: TGTGCCAGCAGCGCCGGGACAGTCTATGGCTACACCTTC

J gene: TRBJ2-1
clone size: many
D gene: TRBD2
V gene: TRBV5-1
CDR3 protein: CASSSLAGVRTPHNEQFF
CDR3 DNA: TGCGCCAGCAGCTCGCTAGCGGGGGTACGAACCCCCCACAATGAGCAGTTCTTC

J gene: TRBJ2-1
clone size: .
D gene: TRBD1
V gene: TRBV11-3
CDR3 protein: CASSLGQDSYNEQFF
CDR3 DNA: TGTGCCAGCAGCCTAGGACAGGATTCCTACAATGAGCAGTTCTTC

J gene: TRBJ1-1
clone size: .
D gene: .
V gene: TRBV4-1
CDR3 protein: CASSHEGTEAFF
CDR3 DNA: TGCGCCAGCAGCCACGAGGGAACTGAAGCTTTCTTT

J gene: TRBJ2-3
clone size: .
D gene: TRBD1
V gene: TRBV5-1
CDR3 protein: CASSLGGRGSTDTQYF
CDR3 DNA: TGCGCCAGCAGCTTGGGGGGCAGGGGGTCCACAGATACGCAGTATTTT

J gene: TRBJ2-2
clone size: .
D gene: .
V gene: TRBV5-1
CDR3 protein: CASSLGQGNAGELFF
CDR3 DNA: TGCGCCAGCAGTCTGGGGCAGGGTAACGCCGGGGAGCTGTTTTTT

J gene: TRBJ1-2
clone size: .
D gene: .
V gene: TRBV7-8
CDR3 protein: CASSLVTTGLGGYTF
CDR3 DNA: TGTGCCAGCAGCTTAGTAACTACAGGACTAGGGGGCTACACCTTC

J gene: TRBJ1-3
clone size: .
D gene: .
V gene: TRBV28
CDR3 protein: CASSLRTGNTIYF
CDR3 DNA: TGTGCCAGCAGTCTTAGGACAGGAAACACCATATATTTT

J gene: TRBJ1-4
clone size: .
D gene: .
V gene: TRBV6-1
CDR3 protein: CASSEARGEKLFF
CDR3 DNA: TGTGCCAGCAGTGAAGCGAGAGGTGAAAAACTGTTTTTT

J gene: TRBJ1-1
clone size: .
D gene: .
V gene: TRBV6-5
CDR3 protein: CASSYAGAADTEAFF
CDR3 DNA: TGTGCCAGCAGTTACGCTGGGGCGGCAGACACTGAAGCTTTCTTT

J gene: TRBJ1-5
clone size: .
D gene: TRBD1
V gene: TRBV19
CDR3 protein: CASSIPLGQGGPQHF
CDR3 DNA: TGTGCCAGTAGTATACCCCTTGGACAGGGGGGACCCCAGCATTTT

J gene: TRBJ1-1
clone size: .
D gene: TRBD1
V gene: TRBV30
CDR3 protein: CAWSTGVTEAFF
CDR3 DNA: TGTGCCTGGAGTACAGGGGTAACTGAAGCTTTCTTT

J gene: TRBJ1-2
clone size: .
D gene: .
V gene: TRBV18
CDR3 protein: CASSSPGNGYTF
CDR3 DNA: TGTGCCAGCTCGTCCCCAGGGAATGGCTACACCTTC

J gene: TRBJ2-4
clone size: .
D gene: .
V gene: TRBV6-1
CDR3 protein: CASSEAKGVTRGIQYF
CDR3 DNA: TGTGCCAGCAGTGAAGCAAAGGGGGTTACACGAGGCATTCAGTACTTC

J gene: TRBJ2-3
clone size: .
D gene: TRBD1
V gene: TRBV2
CDR3 protein: CASSDRGQVTDTQYF
CDR3 DNA: TGTGCCAGCAGTGACAGGGGGCAGGTCACAGATACGCAGTATTTT

J gene: TRBJ1-1
clone size: .
D gene: TRBD1
V gene: TRBV5-4
CDR3 protein: CASTTAGQLENTEAFF
CDR3 DNA: TGTGCCAGCACGACCGCGGGACAGTTAGAGAACACTGAAGCTTTCTTT

J gene: TRBJ1-3
clone size: few
D gene: .
V gene: TRBV6-2/TRBV6-3
CDR3 protein: CASSYYQGRRGNTIYF
CDR3 DNA: TGTGCCAGCAGTTACTACCAGGGGCGTCGAGGAAACACCATATATTTT

J gene: TRBJ1-2
clone size: once
D gene: TRBD1
V gene: TRBV7-9
CDR3 protein: CATGGLNGYTF
CDR3 DNA: TGTGCGACAGGGGGCTTGAATGGCTACACCTTC

J gene: TRBJ1-2
clone size: .
D gene: .
V gene: TRBV18
CDR3 protein: CASSATENYGYTF
CDR3 DNA: TGTGCCAGCTCGGCGACAGAGAACTATGGCTACACCTTC

J gene: TRBJ1-2
clone size: .
D gene: TRBD1
V gene: TRBV28
CDR3 protein: CASRDRETRAGGYTF
CDR3 DNA: TGTGCCAGCCGGGACAGGGAAACCAGGGCGGGTGGCTACACCTTC

J gene: TRBJ2-1
clone size: .
D gene: TRBD2
V gene: TRBV4-3
CDR3 protein: CASSQFGGAYNEQFF
CDR3 DNA: TGCGCCAGCAGCCAATTCGGGGGGGCCTACAATGAGCAGTTCTTC

J gene: TRBJ1-2
clone size: .
D gene: .
V gene: TRBV30
CDR3 protein: CAWSDYRDGYTF
CDR3 DNA: TGTGCCTGGAGTGATTACAGGGATGGCTACACCTTC

J gene: TRBJ1-2
clone size: .
D gene: .
V gene: TRBV28
CDR3 protein: CASTPGRGYGYTF
CDR3 DNA: TGTGCCAGCACCCCTGGGAGGGGCTATGGCTACACCTTC

J gene: TRBJ1-1
clone size: once
D gene: .
V gene: TRBV6-4
CDR3 protein: CASSEQSNTEAFF
CDR3 DNA: TGTGCCAGCAGTGAGCAGTCGAACACTGAAGCTTTCTTT

J gene: TRBJ2-3
clone size: .
D gene: TRBD1
V gene: TRBV5-4
CDR3 protein: CASKADRASTDTQYF
CDR3 DNA: TGTGCCAGCAAAGCGGACAGGGCCAGCACAGATACGCAGTATTTT

J gene: TRBJ1-2
clone size: .
D gene: .
V gene: TRBV15
CDR3 protein: CATSRGEGLGYTF
CDR3 DNA: TGTGCCACCAGCCGGGGGGAAGGGCTTGGCTACACCTTC

J gene: TRBJ2-5
clone size: .
D gene: TRBD1
V gene: TRBV7-2
CDR3 protein: CASSPGQGARETQYF
CDR3 DNA: TGTGCCAGCAGCCCAGGACAGGGGGCGCGAGAGACCCAGTACTTC

J gene: TRBJ1-5
clone size: .
D gene: .
V gene: TRBV19
CDR3 protein: CASRPRGEGVGQPQHF
CDR3 DNA: TGTGCCAGTAGACCCAGGGGCGAAGGGGTGGGTCAGCCCCAGCATTTT

J gene: TRBJ1-2
clone size: .
D gene: .
V gene: TRBV5-4
CDR3 protein: CASSFPEGYGYTF
CDR3 DNA: TGTGCCAGCAGCTTCCCGGAGGGCTATGGCTACACCTTC

J gene: TRBJ2-5
clone size: .
D gene: TRBD2
V gene: TRBV30
CDR3 protein: CACILAGKETQYF
CDR3 DNA: TGTGCCTGCATACTAGCGGGGAAAGAGACCCAGTACTTC

J gene: TRBJ2-4
clone size: .
D gene: .
V gene: TRBV2
CDR3 protein: CASSQDSSDIQYF
CDR3 DNA: TGTGCCAGCAGTCAGGACAGCAGCGACATTCAGTACTTC

J gene: TRBJ1-1
clone size: .
D gene: .
V gene: TRBV5-4
CDR3 protein: CASSLSGGATEAFF
CDR3 DNA: TGTGCCAGCAGCCTAAGCGGGGGGGCGACTGAAGCTTTCTTT

J gene: TRBJ1-6
clone size: .
D gene: TRBD1
V gene: TRBV3-1/TRBV3-2
CDR3 protein: CASSPLDRDNSPLHF
CDR3 DNA: TGTGCCAGCAGCCCCCTGGACAGGGATAATTCACCCCTCCACTTT